This paragraph reports one TCR beta chain. This record belongs to a study of blood T cell repertoires in COVID-19. Sequencing was performed with immunoSEQ multiplex PCR; in TCRdb, only in-frame clones are kept and a portion is missing. Among a few hundred thousand clones listed, roughly 89% were seen once. CDR1 and CDR2 from the germline V gene are KGHSH and LQKENI. This CDR3 spans 12 amino acids. The V end lost 3 bases, the J end lost 9 bases, and 11 bases lay between the germline ends. The V and J genes are TRBV18 and TRBJ1-1; D call uncertain. The sequenced sample consisted of peripheral blood. The sequence was obtained from a man aged 55 to 70 who had recovered from COVID-19. The CDR3 bases are TGTGCCAGCTCACCCGAGAGGGTTAAAGCTTTCTTT. Amino acid sequence: CASSPERVKAFF.